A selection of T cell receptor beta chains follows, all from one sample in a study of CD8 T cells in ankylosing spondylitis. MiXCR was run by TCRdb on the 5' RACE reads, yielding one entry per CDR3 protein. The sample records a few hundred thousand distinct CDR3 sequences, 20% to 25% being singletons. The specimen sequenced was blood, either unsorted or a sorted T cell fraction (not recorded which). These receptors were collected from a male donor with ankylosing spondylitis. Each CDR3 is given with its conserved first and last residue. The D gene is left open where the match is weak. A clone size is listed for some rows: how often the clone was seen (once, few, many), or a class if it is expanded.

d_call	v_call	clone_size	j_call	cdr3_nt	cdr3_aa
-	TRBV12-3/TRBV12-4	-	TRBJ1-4	TGTGCCAGCAGAGGGTTTGGCGAAAAACTGTTTTTT	CASRGFGEKLFF
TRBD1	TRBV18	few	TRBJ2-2	TGTGCCAGCTCACCATACAGGGGAAACACCGGGGAGCTGTTTTTT	CASSPYRGNTGELFF
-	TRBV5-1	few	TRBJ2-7	TGCGCCAGCAGCCCCGACAGCGCCTACGAGCAGTACTTC	CASSPDSAYEQYF
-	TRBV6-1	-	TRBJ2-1	TGTGCCAGCAGTGCCAGCCCAGGGAGCGGAAGAGCAATCAATGAGCAGTTCTTC	CASSASPGSGRAINEQFF
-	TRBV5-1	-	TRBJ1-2	TGCGCCAGCAGCTTATGGGATAACTATGGCTACACCTTC	CASSLWDNYGYTF
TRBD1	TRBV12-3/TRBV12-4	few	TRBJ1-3	TGTGCCAGCAGTTTAAAGGGACAGCACTCTGGAAACACCATATATTTT	CASSLKGQHSGNTIYF
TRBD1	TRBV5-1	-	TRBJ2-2	TGCGCCAGCAGCTTGCAGGGGGCAATCGGGGAGCTGTTTTTT	CASSLQGAIGELFF
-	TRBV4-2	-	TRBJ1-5	TGTGCCAGCAGCGACCGGGACGGTAGCAATCAGCCCCAGCATTTT	CASSDRDGSNQPQHF
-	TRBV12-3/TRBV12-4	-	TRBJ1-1	TGTGCCAGCAGTTTAGTCGGTCGCGTAGCTGAAGCTTTCTTT	CASSLVGRVAEAFF
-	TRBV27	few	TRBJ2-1	TGTGCCAGCGGAGGGACAGTTCACAATGAGCAGTTCTTC	CASGGTVHNEQFF
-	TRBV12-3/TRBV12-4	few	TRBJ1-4	TGTGCCAGCAGTTTGAGAAGGGACCATCTGTTTTTT	CASSLRRDHLFF
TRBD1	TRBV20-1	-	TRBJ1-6	TGCAGTGCTAGAGAGACAGGGAATTGTGGACCCCTCCACTTT	CSARETGNCGPLHF
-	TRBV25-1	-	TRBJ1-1	TGTGCCAGCAGAGACGAATTGAACACTGAAGCTTTCTTT	CASRDELNTEAFF
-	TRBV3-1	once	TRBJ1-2	TGTGCCAGCAGCCAGCCCAGGGTTGGCTACACCTTC	CASSQPRVGYTF
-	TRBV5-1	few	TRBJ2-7	TGCGCCAGCAGCTTGGGCGTCCCTACCTACGAGCAGTACTTC	CASSLGVPTYEQYF
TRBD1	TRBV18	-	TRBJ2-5	TGTGCCAGCTCACCAACTTCCGGGACAGGAGAGACCCAGTACTTC	CASSPTSGTGETQYF
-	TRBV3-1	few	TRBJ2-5	TGTGCCAGCAGCCAAGGTCCCAGGGGGGGGGAGACCCAGTACTTC	CASSQGPRGGETQYF
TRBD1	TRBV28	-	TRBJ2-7	TGTGCCAGCAGTCCAGCAGGGGGAAACGAGCAGTACTTC	CASSPAGGNEQYF
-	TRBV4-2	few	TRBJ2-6	TGTGCCAGCAGCCAAGTCGTCCAGGGCTTTGATGCGATCCTGACTTTC	CASSQVVQGFDAILTF
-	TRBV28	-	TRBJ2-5	TGTGGGAGCTCAGGGCAGAGGATGGAAGAGACCCAGTACTTC	CGSSGQRMEETQYF
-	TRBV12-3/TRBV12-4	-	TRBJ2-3	TGTGCCAGCAGGCAACTAGGTACAGATACGCAGTATTTT	CASRQLGTDTQYF
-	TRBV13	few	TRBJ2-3	TGTGCCAGCAGCTTATCCCGACGGAGTAGCACAGATACGCAGTATTTT	CASSLSRRSSTDTQYF
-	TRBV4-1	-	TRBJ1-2	TGCGCCAGCAGCCAAGATAGGGGGGGGGCCTATGGCTACACCTTC	CASSQDRGGAYGYTF
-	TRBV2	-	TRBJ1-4	TGTGCCAGCAGGCTCCTGGGGGAGGGAACTGAAAAACTGTTTTTT	CASRLLGEGTEKLFF
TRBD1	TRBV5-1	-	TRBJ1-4	TGCGCCAGCAGCCTGGGACAGGTTAATGAAAAACTGTTTTTT	CASSLGQVNEKLFF
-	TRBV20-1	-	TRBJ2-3	TGCAGTGCTAGCGGGATGTTATGGGCAGATACGCAGTATTTT	CSASGMLWADTQYF
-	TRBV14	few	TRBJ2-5	TGTGCCAGCAGCCCTTGGACAGTGGAAGAGACCCAGTACTTC	CASSPWTVEETQYF
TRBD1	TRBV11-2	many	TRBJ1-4	TGTGCCAGCAGCTCGGACAGGGGGAGTGAAAAACTGTTTTTT	CASSSDRGSEKLFF
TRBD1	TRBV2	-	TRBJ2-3	TGTGCCAGCAGTGAGTGGACAGGGGTCGTAGATACGCAGTATTTT	CASSEWTGVVDTQYF
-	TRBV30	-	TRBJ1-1	TGTGCCTGGAGGAAAGGCGCTGAAGCTTTCTTT	CAWRKGAEAFF
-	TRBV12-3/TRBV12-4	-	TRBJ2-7	TGTGCCAGCAGTTTCGTCCAGCGACACTCCTACGAGCAGTACTTC	CASSFVQRHSYEQYF
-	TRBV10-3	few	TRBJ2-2	TGTGCCACTCCCAGGGGGGAAATGAACACCGGGGAGCTGTTTTTT	CATPRGEMNTGELFF
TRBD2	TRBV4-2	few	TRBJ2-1	TGTGCCAGCAGCCATCTAAGCGGGAGGGCCAACAATGAGCAGTTCTTC	CASSHLSGRANNEQFF
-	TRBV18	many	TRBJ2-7	TGTGCCAGCTCACCGTCGAGCAGCTACGAGCAGTACTTC	CASSPSSSYEQYF
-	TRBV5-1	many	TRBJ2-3	TGCGCCAGCAGCTTGGGTATCGGATCCGGGGGCTCAGATACGCAGTATTTT	CASSLGIGSGGSDTQYF
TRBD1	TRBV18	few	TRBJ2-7	TGTGCCAGCTCCCTCAAACGACAGGGATCCTACGAGCAGTACTTC	CASSLKRQGSYEQYF
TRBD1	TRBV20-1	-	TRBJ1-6	TGCAGTGCTAGGAGGGACAGAGTCAATTCACCCCTCCACTTT	CSARRDRVNSPLHF
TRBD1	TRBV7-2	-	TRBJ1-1	TGTGCCAGCAGCACCCGGACAGGGACCACTGAAGCTTTCTTT	CASSTRTGTTEAFF
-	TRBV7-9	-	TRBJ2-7	TGTGCCAGCAGCTCCGGCGGGACGGCTGGCGAGCAGTACTTC	CASSSGGTAGEQYF
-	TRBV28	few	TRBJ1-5	TGTGCCAGCAGTTTAGCTGCTGGTGGGGGCCATCAGCCCCAGCATTTT	CASSLAAGGGHQPQHF
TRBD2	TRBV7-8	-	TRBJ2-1	TGTGCCAGCAGCATACTCACCGGGACTAGCTTTTTACATGAGCAGTTCTTC	CASSILTGTSFLHEQFF
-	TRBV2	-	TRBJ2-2	TGTGCCAGCAAGGGTCGTTCCACCGGGGAGCTGTTTTTT	CASKGRSTGELFF
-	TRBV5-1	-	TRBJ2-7	TGCGCCAGCAGCGAAGTCGGGGCGAGCTACGAGCAGTACTTC	CASSEVGASYEQYF
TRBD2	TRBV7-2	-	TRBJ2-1	TGTGCCAGCAGCTTAGGATTTGGGACTAGCGGTTTCAATGAGCAGTTCTTC	CASSLGFGTSGFNEQFF
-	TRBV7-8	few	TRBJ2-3	TGTGCCAGCAGCTCACTACTCAGGCAGGGAGATACGCAGTATTTT	CASSSLLRQGDTQYF
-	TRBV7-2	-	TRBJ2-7	TGTGCCAGCAGCTTAATCTACTACGAGCAGTACTTC	CASSLIYYEQYF
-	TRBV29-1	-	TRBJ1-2	TGCAGCGTTGAAGATCAAGGGCTCTATGGCTACACCTTC	CSVEDQGLYGYTF
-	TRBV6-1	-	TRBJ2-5	TGTGCCAGCAGTGAAAATTTCAGCCAAGAGACCCAGTACTTC	CASSENFSQETQYF
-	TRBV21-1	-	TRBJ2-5	TGTGCCAGCAGCAAGCAGGGAGGAGAGACCCAGTACTTC	CASSKQGGETQYF
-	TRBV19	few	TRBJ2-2	TGTGCCAGTAGAACTTCCCGGGACACTAGCCGAGGGGAGCTGTTTTTT	CASRTSRDTSRGELFF
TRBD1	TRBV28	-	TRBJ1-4	TGTGCCAGCAGCCGGGCCTCGGGACAGGGTTCTGAAAAACTGTTTTTT	CASSRASGQGSEKLFF
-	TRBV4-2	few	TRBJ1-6	TGTGCCAGCAGCCAAGACTACAGGACAAATTCACCCCTCCACTTT	CASSQDYRTNSPLHF
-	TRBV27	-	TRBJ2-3	TGTGCCAGCTGTGAAGGAGGCCGGGGTGGCACAGATACGCAGTATTTT	CASCEGGRGGTDTQYF
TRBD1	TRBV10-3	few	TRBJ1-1	TGTGCCATCAGGCAAGACAGGGGGCATGTGAACACTGAAGCTTTCTTT	CAIRQDRGHVNTEAFF